Following are 26 T cell receptor beta chains from one sample sequenced in a study of identical twins. One entry per CDR3 protein results from TCRdb running MiXCR on the 5' RACE reads. This table holds a few hundred thousand distinct CDR3 sequences, about 10% found once. Sequencing was performed on naive T cells sorted from blood. The origin of the receptors is a woman in her forties or fifties in good health.

The genes are TRBV27 and TRBJ2-5; TRBD2 matches 13 bases. Germline V gene data show CDR1 as MNHEY and CDR2 as SMNVEV (reference sequence). J gave up 0 bases and V 7 bases, and 2 bases lay outside the gene matches. The CDR3 length is 15 residues. The CDR3 coding sequence is TGTGCCAGCATGGGGACTAGCGGGAACCAAGAGACCCAGTACTTC. It is translated as CASMGTSGNQETQYF.

With respect to this clonotype: This clone may be a read error of a much larger clone one base away. The chain uses TRBV6-4 and TRBJ2-1; 7 positions match TRBD2. This CDR3 comprises 13 residues. CDR1 and CDR2 from the germline V gene are MRHNA and SNTAGT. In DNA, the CDR3 is TGTGCCAGCAGCCCCGGGACTACAAATGAGCTGTTCTTC. It specifies CASSPGTTNELFF.

This clonotype has ten or more counts. The chain couples TRBV12-3 or TRBV12-4 to TRBJ2-1, with 10 positions matching TRBD1. Germline trimming cut 7 bases from V and 8 bases from J; bases unmatched to any gene: 14. The CDR3 consists of 16 residues. CDR3 bases: TGTGCCAGCACCACAGACCGGGACAGGGGCGTCGATGAGCAGTTCTTC. Its protein is CASTTDRDRGVDEQFF.

CDR3 protein: CATSDYEGVRYF. CDR3 DNA: TGTGCCACCAGTGATTACGAGGGAGTACGGTATTTT. The V call is TRBV24-1, the J call TRBJ2-3; TRBD2 is a possible D gene (5 bases). The CDR3 is made up of 12 amino acids. Between the trimmed V and J ends, which lost 2 bases and 14 bases, there was a span of 13 bases. CDR1 and CDR2 (germline): KGHDR, SFDVKD.

The chain links TRBV4-1 to TRBJ2-1; 8 nucleotides line up with TRBD2. Germline V gene lookup returns CDR1 MGHRA and CDR2 YSYEKL. There are 17 residues in the CDR3. V was clipped by 1 base and J by 5 bases; unmatched bases: 10. The CDR3 DNA reads as TGCGCCAGCAGCCAAGTTCGTGGCGGGAGGCTCCACAATGAGCAGTTCTTC. It yields the protein CASSQVRGGRLHNEQFF.

The CDR3, as DNA: TGTGCCACCAGTGATCCTCGACAGGGGGCGAACACAGATACGCAGTATTTT. Translation gives CATSDPRQGANTDTQYF. J is TRBJ2-3 and V is TRBV24-1; 10 nucleotides line up with TRBD1. The junction had 7 bases not matched to a gene; V was cut back by 3 bases and J by 2 bases. In germline, CDR1 is KGHDR, CDR2 SFDVKD. The CDR3 is 17 amino acids.

Here the CDR3 DNA reads TGTGCCAGCAGCTTAGCTCCAGGGAGCAATCAGCCCCAGCATTTT. Protein sequence: CASSLAPGSNQPQHF. J is TRBJ1-5 and V is TRBV7-2; D possibly corresponds to TRBD1 (5 bases). The germline V gene has CDR1 SGHTA and CDR2 FQGNSA. CDR3 length: 15 residues. V lost 0 bases to trimming and J lost 1 base, with 7 bases between them. The entire variable domain, with the rest obtained from reference TRBV7-2 and TRBJ1-5, is as follows: GAGVSQSPSNKVTEKGKDVELRCDPISGHTALYWYRQSLGQGLEFLIYFQGNSAPDKSGLPSDRFSAERTGGSVSTLTIQRTQQEDSAVYLCASSLAPGSNQPQHFGDGTRLSIL.

This clonotype has only a few counts. The gene calls are TRBV28 and TRBJ2-4; 10 nucleotides match TRBD1. This CDR3 has 19 amino acids. CDR1 is MDHEN and CDR2 is SYDVKM in the germline V gene. Trimming took 5 bases from V and 0 from J; bases not matched to a gene: 13. CDR3 loop: CASSPSRDRGVLAKNIQYF. For the CDR3, the DNA is TGTGCCAGCAGTCCTAGCCGGGACAGGGGAGTCCTAGCCAAAAACATTCAGTACTTC.

This clonotype was observed at least ten times. This rearrangement joins TRBV5-6 to TRBJ2-3; 13 nucleotides match TRBD2. The CDR3 covers 14 residues. Germline V lookup: CDR1 SGHDT, CDR2 YYEEEE. After removal of 3 bases from V and 9 bases from J, the junction contained 4 bases not matched to a gene. CDR3 sequence (DNA): TGTGCCAGCAGCTCAGGACTAGCGGGAGACACGCAGTATTTT. It translates to CASSSGLAGDTQYF.

J is TRBJ2-7 and V is TRBV11-2, with 8 bases fitting TRBD2. Trimming at V came to 5 bases and at J to 3 bases, leaving 9 bases not matched to a gene. This CDR3 has 15 residues. Per the germline V gene, CDR1 is SGHAT and CDR2 is FQNNGV. CDR3 DNA: TGTGCCAGCAGCCCGTTTGCGCGGGGGGTCTACGAGCAGTACGTC. This sequence encodes CASSPFARGVYEQYV.

This clonotype has just a few counts. V is TRBV3-1 and J is TRBJ2-1; a weak D match, TRBD2 (5 bases). Trimming removed 0 bases at V and 6 bases at J, with 12 bases between. Per the germline V gene, CDR1 is LGHDT and CDR2 is YNNKEL (reference sequence). The CDR3 is 15 amino acids. CDR3: CASSQDILATNEQFF. The CDR3 nucleotides read TGTGCCAGCAGCCAAGATATTCTAGCAACCAATGAGCAGTTCTTC.

This chain uses TRBV11-1 with TRBJ2-3; 8 bases map to TRBD2. The CDR3 runs 16 residues. Germline V gene lookup returns CDR1 SGHAT and CDR2 FQDESV (reference sequence). V was clipped by 2 bases and J by 5 bases; unmatched bases: 9. The CDR3 DNA follows: TGTGCCAGCAGCTTACTTTCTAGCGGGCCTGGAGATACGCAGTATTTT. Its translation: CASSLLSSGPGDTQYF.

This clonotype was picked up many times. This chain connects TRBV20-1 to TRBJ2-1; 7 nucleotides align to TRBD2. Germline V gives CDR1 DFQATT, CDR2 SNEGSKA (reference sequence). CDR3 length: 17 residues. Unmatched junction bases numbered 20, after V lost 4 bases and J lost 8 bases. CDR3 region: CSAILVGREKSGDEQFF. The DNA for the CDR3 is TGCAGTGCTATTCTTGTGGGGCGGGAGAAGTCTGGGGATGAGCAGTTCTTC.

The rearrangement uses TRBV9 and TRBJ2-1, with unresolved D. Trimming removed 6 bases from V and 7 bases from J, with 17 bases in between. CDR1 is SGDLS, CDR2 YYNGEE, per germline. The CDR3 contains 14 residues. The CDR3 spells CASNVVPQTNEQFF. DNA of the CDR3: TGTGCCAGCAATGTAGTCCCCCAGACGAATGAGCAGTTCTTC.

The table lists this clonotype with a few counts. V is TRBV27 and J is TRBJ1-2; D may be TRBD1 (6 bases). Deletions cut 10 bases from V and 8 bases from J, with 14 bases between. CDR1 MNHEY and CDR2 SMNVEV come from the germline V gene (reference sequence). The length of the CDR3 is 11 residues. The CDR3 sequence is CAIGTNGGYTF. CDR3 sequence (DNA): TGTGCCATCGGGACAAACGGAGGCTACACCTTC.

There are many counts of this clonotype. The chain has TRBV29-1 and TRBJ2-1, with D uncertain. V lost 0 bases to trimming and J lost 4 bases, with 10 bases between them. The CDR3 consists of 14 residues. CDR1 and CDR2 (germline): SQVTM, ANQGSEA. CDR3 nucleotides: TGCAGCGTTGAAGAATCTCCTGGGTACAATGAGCAGTTCTTC. As protein: CSVEESPGYNEQFF.

Regarding this clonotype: A much larger clone differs by one base, so this may be a read error. The CDR3 carries no conserved terminal phenylalanine or tryptophan, so it likely arises from a read error. V gene TRBV5-1 combines with J gene TRBJ1-4, with no clear D. Between the trimmed V and J ends, which lost 0 bases and 5 bases, there was a span of 8 bases. Per germline, CDR1 SGHRS and CDR2 YFSETQ. CDR3 size: 14 residues. The CDR3 DNA reads as TGCGCCAGCAGCTTGGACAGATCGAATGAAAAACTGTTTATT. Amino acids: CASSLDRSNEKLFI.

This clonotype has a count of ten or more. The chain links TRBV18 to TRBJ2-7; D tentatively reads TRBD1 or TRBD2 (5 bases each). V lost 5 bases to trimming and J lost 0 bases, with 11 bases between them. This CDR3 spans 14 amino acids. Per germline, CDR1 KGHSH and CDR2 LQKENI. The CDR3 nucleotides are TGTGCCAGCTCATTCCGGGACCGCTCCTACGAGCAGTACTTC. The encoded protein is CASSFRDRSYEQYF.

This clonotype was observed a few times. The genes are TRBV5-1 and TRBJ2-1, with D perhaps matching TRBD2 (5 bases). This CDR3 comprises 17 residues. Trimming removed 1 base at V and 9 bases at J, with 23 bases between. Germline V lookup: CDR1 SGHRS, CDR2 YFSETQ. The CDR3 sequence: CASSLTAFGRGQSEQFF. For the CDR3, the DNA is TGCGCCAGCAGCTTGACGGCGTTCGGACGGGGTCAGAGTGAGCAGTTCTTC.

The table lists this clonotype with a few counts. The V gene is TRBV18, the J gene TRBJ2-7; D call uncertain. The CDR3 runs 14 residues. V was shortened by 1 base and J by 2 bases, with 9 bases between the two germline ends. Germline CDR1 KGHSH, CDR2 LQKENI. DNA for the CDR3: TGTGCCAGCTCACCACAGGCGAATACCTACGAGCAGTACGTC. It specifies CASSPQANTYEQYV.

This clonotype was seen a few times. The gene calls are TRBV7-9 and TRBJ2-1; no definite D call. Trimming left V 5 bases short and J 0 bases short, with 8 bases between. CDR1 SEHNR and CDR2 FQNEAQ come from the germline V gene (reference sequence). The CDR3 totals 14 residues. CDR3 nucleotide sequence: TGTGCCAGCAGCCCCAAATCCTCCTACAATGAGCAGTTCTTC. It codes for CASSPKSSYNEQFF.

The J gene is TRBJ1-2, the V gene TRBV12-3 or TRBV12-4, with 7 bases aligning to TRBD1. The CDR3 loop spans 12 amino acids. V lost 6 bases, J lost 7 bases, and 5 bases stayed unmatched. CDR3 sequence reads: CASSSYRGGYTF. The CDR3 region has the DNA TGTGCCAGCAGCTCATACAGGGGTGGCTACACCTTC.

This clonotype occurred a few times. The chain uses TRBV9 and TRBJ2-1; tentatively, D is TRBD2 (5 bases). V was pared by 4 bases and J by 2 bases, with 16 bases between. Germline V CDR1 and CDR2: SGDLS, YYNGEE. CDR3 size: 16 residues. This CDR3 is CASSPIWTDAYNEQFF. CDR3 DNA: TGTGCCAGCAGCCCCATTTGGACTGATGCCTACAATGAGCAGTTCTTC.

This clonotype was picked up a small number of times. CDR3 region: CASSRIVSSGNTIYF. The DNA for the CDR3 is TGCGCCAGCAGCCGAATCGTGAGCTCTGGAAACACCATATATTTT. The chain has TRBV4-1 and TRBJ1-3, with unresolved D. This CDR3 has 15 amino acids. Germline CDR1 reads MGHRA; CDR2 reads YSYEKL. Trimming took 4 bases from V and 0 from J, leaving 10 bases between them.

J is TRBJ2-7 and V is TRBV2, with TRBD1 as a possible D gene (6 bases). The CDR3 is made up of 14 amino acids. The V gene lost 8 bases and the J gene lost 2 bases, with 16 bases spanning the gap. Germline CDR1 reads SNHLY; CDR2 reads FYNNEI. CDR3 DNA sequence: TGTGCCAGCCAAGAATCACAGGGCCCCTACGAGCAGTACGTC. Protein sequence: CASQESQGPYEQYV.

The chain couples TRBV30 to TRBJ1-1; D perhaps matches TRBD1 (5 bases). Trimming removed 8 bases from V and 8 bases from J, with 12 bases in between. Looked up from germline, CDR1 is GTSNPN and CDR2 is SVGIG (reference sequence). This CDR3 spans 10 amino acids. CDR3 DNA sequence: TGTGCCCTTGACAGAGCCGAAGCTTTCTTT. It is translated as CALDRAEAFF.